The 20 T cell receptor beta chains below were found in one sample sequenced in a study of shared clonotypes between healthy human individuals. TCRdb keeps only in-frame clones here, not all; method: immunoSEQ multiplex PCR. The data show some 1,900,000 clones, over 85% seen once. As defined, naive CD8 cells were CD45RO-negative and positively selected for CCR7, with terminally differentiated effector memory CD45RA+ cells excluded. Sequenced material: naive CD8+ T cells sorted from blood. These TCRs come from a young man in good health.

This chain uses TRBV11-2 with TRBJ2-7; 9 bases align to TRBD1. CDR3 length: 12 residues. Germline CDR1 reads SGHAT; CDR2 reads FQNNGV. Germline trimming cut 4 bases from V and 5 bases from J; bases unmatched to any gene: 0. The CDR3 reads CASSWTGDEQYF. CDR3 nucleotide sequence: TGTGCCAGCAGCTGGACAGGGGACGAGCAGTACTTC.

The V gene is TRBV27, the J gene TRBJ2-7, with D perhaps matching TRBD2 (5 bases). This CDR3 region has 14 residues. V dropped 6 bases and J dropped 2 bases, with 14 bases sitting between them. The germline V gene has CDR1 MNHEY and CDR2 SMNVEV (reference sequence). The CDR3 here is CASRPWSGTYEQYF. CDR3 DNA sequence: TGTGCCAGCAGGCCTTGGAGCGGCACCTACGAGCAGTACTTC.

The chain links TRBV7-9 to TRBJ2-3, with D tentatively TRBD2 (6 bases). The CDR3 has 15 amino acids. V lost 2 bases to trimming and J lost 1 base, with 10 bases between them. The germline V gene has CDR1 SEHNR and CDR2 FQNEAQ (reference sequence). CDR3 protein: CASSLSPSGTDTQYF. In DNA form, the CDR3 reads TGTGCCAGCAGCTTAAGTCCTAGCGGCACAGATACGCAGTATTTT. The entire variable domain, with the rest obtained from reference TRBV7-9 and TRBJ2-3, is as follows: DTGVSQNPRHKITKRGQNVTFRCDPISEHNRLYWYRQTLGQGPEFLTYFQNEAQLEKSRLLSDRFSAERPKGSFSTLEIQRTEQGDSAMYLCASSLSPSGTDTQYFGPGTRLTVL.

The chain's CDR3 is CATSPQISGNTIYF. The CDR3, as DNA: TGTGCCACCTCTCCCCAGATTTCTGGAAACACCATATATTTT. The chain recombines TRBV28 with TRBJ1-3; D is unresolved. Per the germline V gene, CDR1 is MDHEN and CDR2 is SYDVKM. V was cut by 10 bases and J by 1 base, with 14 bases left in between. The length of the CDR3 is 14 residues.

This chain links TRBV4-1 with TRBJ2-7; the match to TRBD1 covers 10 bases. V lost 3 bases to trimming and J lost 2 bases; unmatched junction nucleotides: 7. The V gene's germline CDR1 is MGHRA and CDR2 YSYEKL. This CDR3 is built from 16 residues. The CDR3 here is CASSQDWDRGTYEQYF. CDR3 nucleotide sequence: TGCGCCAGCAGCCAGGACTGGGACAGGGGTACCTACGAGCAGTACTTC.

V and J are TRBV11-1 and TRBJ1-5; no reliable D call. CDR1 is SGHAT and CDR2 is FQDESV in the germline V gene (reference sequence). With 2 bases removed from V and 0 bases from J, the gap between germline ends came to 5 bases. This CDR3 spans 14 amino acids. Here the CDR3 DNA reads TGTGCCAGCAGCTTATGGGTTAGCAATCAGCCCCAGCATTTT. Its translation is CASSLWVSNQPQHF.

The genes are TRBV27 and TRBJ2-3, with D possibly TRBD2 on 6 matching bases. Germline V lookup: CDR1 MNHEY, CDR2 SMNVEV (reference sequence). Trimming took off 5 bases at V and 6 bases at J, with 12 bases between the two ends. CDR3 length equals 13 residues. CDR3 residues: CASSPGTGDTQYF. As DNA, the CDR3 is TGTGCCAGCAGTCCCGGGACTGGGGATACGCAGTATTTT.

This chain connects TRBV19 to TRBJ2-2; D may be TRBD1 or TRBD2 (6 bases each). Trimming left V 8 bases short and J 3 bases short, with 16 bases between. The CDR3 consists of 15 residues. The germline V gene has CDR1 LNHDA and CDR2 SQIVND (reference sequence). This chain's CDR3 is CASSRDIGDTGELFF. The CDR3 region has the DNA TGTGCCAGTTCGCGGGACATCGGAGACACCGGGGAGCTGTTTTTT.

The V and J genes are TRBV28 and TRBJ1-2; a weak D match, TRBD1 (5 bases). Germline V lookup: CDR1 MDHEN, CDR2 SYDVKM. This CDR3 region has 14 residues. Between the trimmed V and J ends, which lost 9 bases and 8 bases, there was a span of 22 bases. CDR3: CASMPQAIWGGYTF. The CDR3 nucleotides read TGTGCCAGTATGCCCCAAGCGATTTGGGGGGGCTACACCTTC.

The J gene is TRBJ2-3, the V gene TRBV6-5, with D perhaps matching TRBD2 (6 bases). Germline V lookup: CDR1 MNHEY, CDR2 SVGAGI. CDR3 length: 14 residues. The V and J ends lost 4 bases and 6 bases respectively, with 14 bases between them. Written as DNA, the CDR3 is TGTGCCAGCAGTTTCGGGAGTGGGGATGATACGCAGTATTTT. Encoded protein: CASSFGSGDDTQYF.

The chain combines TRBV19 with TRBJ2-5, with 7 bases that match TRBD1. CDR3 length equals 17 residues. From germline, CDR1 is LNHDA and CDR2 SQIVND (reference sequence). V lost 0 bases to trimming and J lost 1 base; unmatched junction nucleotides: 8. The CDR3 here is CASSIDAETGVQETQYF. DNA of the CDR3: TGTGCCAGTAGTATAGATGCTGAAACAGGGGTCCAAGAGACCCAGTACTTC.

V gene TRBV28 combines with J gene TRBJ1-5; the D is unclear. Germline V lookup: CDR1 MDHEN, CDR2 SYDVKM. The CDR3 is made up of 14 amino acids. Trimming stripped 6 bases from V and 0 bases from J, with 9 bases between. The CDR3 loop reads CASRGTVSNQPQHF. The DNA for the CDR3 is TGTGCCAGCAGGGGAACAGTTAGCAATCAGCCCCAGCATTTT. Full variable domain (outside the CDR3, taken from reference TRBV28 and TRBJ1-5): DVKVTQSSRYLVKRTGEKVFLECVQDMDHENMFWYRQDPGLGLRLIYFSYDVKMKEKGDIPEGYSVSREKKERFSLILESASTNQTSMYLCASRGTVSNQPQHFGDGTRLSIL.

The chain couples TRBV4-1 to TRBJ2-7; tentatively, D is TRBD1 (5 bases). The CDR3 totals 14 residues. V gave up 1 base and J gave up 6 bases, with 13 bases separating them. CDR1 is MGHRA, CDR2 YSYEKL, per germline. This CDR3 reads CASSQGGRSGEQYF. The CDR3 nucleotides read TGCGCCAGCAGCCAAGGGGGCCGAAGTGGCGAGCAGTACTTC.

V is TRBV7-2 and J is TRBJ2-7; D is possibly TRBD2 (6 bases). The germline gives CDR1 SGHTA, CDR2 FQGNSA. This CDR3 is 13 amino acids long. Trimming removed 1 base at V and 5 bases at J, with 9 bases between. This chain's CDR3 is CASSLVTGDEQYF. DNA of the CDR3: TGTGCCAGCAGCTTAGTGACGGGAGACGAGCAGTACTTC.

The CDR3 nucleotides are TGTGCCAGCAGTGTGGGCAGGGGAGGAGGGGAGCTGTTTTTT. Amino acids: CASSVGRGGGELFF. The chain recombines TRBV2 with TRBJ2-2; TRBD1 or TRBD2 may be the D gene (6 bases each). Trimming removed 4 bases from V and 8 bases from J, with 14 bases in between. This CDR3 spans 14 amino acids. In germline, CDR1 is SNHLY, CDR2 FYNNEI.

CDR3 sequence: CASTAGGSYGYTF. For the CDR3, the DNA is TGTGCCAGCACGGCAGGGGGTAGCTATGGCTACACCTTC. The gene calls are TRBV7-9 and TRBJ1-2, with 7 bases aligning to TRBD1. J gave up 4 bases and V 7 bases, and 6 bases lay outside the gene matches. The CDR3 consists of 13 residues. In germline, CDR1 is SEHNR, CDR2 FQNEAQ (reference sequence).

The chain uses TRBV5-1 and TRBJ1-4; 7 bases are a match to TRBD1. The CDR3 contains 14 residues. Germline-derived CDR1 and CDR2 are SGHRS and YFSETQ. Losses at the gene ends were 4 bases for V and 3 bases for J; bases not matched to a gene: 3. CDR3 residues: CASSIGTANEKLFF. DNA for the CDR3: TGCGCCAGCAGCATCGGGACAGCTAATGAAAAACTGTTTTTT.

The V call is TRBV6-1, the J call TRBJ2-7; 7 bases are shared with TRBD1. The trim removed 8 bases at V and 9 bases at J, leaving 16 bases unmatched. The CDR3 sequence is 14 residues long. Looked up from germline, CDR1 is MNHNS and CDR2 is SASEGT. The CDR3 protein is CASSPRDSGVGQYF. In nucleotides, the CDR3 is TGTGCCAGCTCTCCCCGGGACAGTGGTGTTGGGCAGTACTTC.

V is TRBV6-1 and J is TRBJ2-5; 7 bases match TRBD1. The V segment lost 0 bases and the J segment 7 bases; nucleotides outside the gene matches: 14. The CDR3 loop spans 17 amino acids. Per germline, CDR1 MNHNS and CDR2 SASEGT. The CDR3 coding sequence is TGTGCCAGCAGTGAAGCGTCCCACTCCGGGACAGAGGGGACCCAGTACTTC. It codes for CASSEASHSGTEGTQYF.

A word on this clone: Within the sample, other DNA sequences also encode this same CDR3. The J gene is TRBJ2-7, the V gene TRBV5-1, with D hard to call. CDR3 length equals 13 residues. Germline CDR1 SGHRS, CDR2 YFSETQ. Trimming left V 0 bases short and J 3 bases short, with 7 bases between. CDR3 loop: CASSLARGYEQYF. In DNA form, the CDR3 reads TGCGCCAGCAGCTTGGCCCGCGGCTACGAGCAGTACTTC.